Sequencing of this T cell receptor beta chain was carried out in a study of blood T cell repertoires in COVID-19. Study as a whole: The study drew acute and convalescent COVID-19 samples from the United States, Italy and Spain. From T cells, B-cell-depleted T cells, or PBMCs came the material, which was cDNA or gDNA.

Those enrolled, adults aged roughly 18 to 90 years, came from 20 to 25 US areas. Recovered status in Cohort 3 required two negative PCRs, clearance, or symptom resolution. CDR1 is LNHDA, CDR2 SQIVND, per germline (reference sequence). The CDR3 loop spans 13 amino acids. V lost 4 bases, J lost 4 bases, and 10 bases lay in between. The table came from immunoSEQ multiplex PCR; TCRdb's copy has only in-frame clones and leaves some out. The sample yields hundreds of thousands of clones, 70% to 90% seen once. The gene calls are TRBV19 and TRBJ1-2; possible D gene TRBD1, 5 bases. The sequence derives from a man aged 30 to 45 who had recovered from COVID-19. The specimen sequenced was PBMCs or T cells enriched from blood (not recorded which). The chain's CDR3 is CASSKTGPYGYTF. The CDR3 bases are TGTGCCAGTAGTAAAACAGGCCCCTATGGCTACACCTTC.